Listed here are 5 T cell receptor beta chains from one sample, sequenced in a study of multiple sclerosis patients with progressive multifocal leukoencephalopathy. Only in-frame clones appear in the TCRdb table, and some are missing; sequencing was by immunoSEQ multiplex PCR. This sample has more than 30,000 clones, with approximately 90% found just once. Described time point: time of PML onset. The sequencing here drew on PBMCs, taken from a patient treated with natalizumab. Receptor source: a woman aged 40 to 50 with progressive multifocal leukoencephalopathy.

In DNA, the CDR3 is TGCAGTGCTAGGCCCGTAACTGAAGCTTTCTTT. Translation: CSARPVTEAFF. The chain carries TRBV20-1 and TRBJ1-1; D gene ambiguous. The length of the CDR3 is 11 residues. V was pared by 3 bases and J by 5 bases, with 7 bases between. Germline CDR1 reads DFQATT; CDR2 reads SNEGSKA (reference sequence).

The gene calls are TRBV5-1 and TRBJ2-5; 7 positions agree with TRBD1. The end of the DNA fits TRBJ2-7 better, so the J call may be wrong. The CDR3 has 15 residues. The germline V gene has CDR1 SGHRS and CDR2 YFSETQ. This chain's CDR3 is CASSGTPGTAYEQYF. In DNA, the CDR3 is TGCGCCAGCAGCGGAACCCCTGGGACAGCCTACGAGCAGTACTTC.

The V gene is TRBV7-2, the J gene TRBJ1-1; no firm D call. The CDR3 has 13 amino acids. Germline CDR1 SGHTA, CDR2 FQGNSA. The germline V and J ends were trimmed by 0 bases and 4 bases, with 6 bases remaining between them. CDR3 sequence: CASSLAVSTEAFF. The CDR3 DNA sequence: TGTGCCAGCAGCTTAGCGGTGAGCACTGAAGCTTTCTTT.

The chain has TRBV6-1 and TRBJ1-5; perhaps TRBD1 as D (5 bases). The CDR3 spans 15 residues. Trimming took 6 bases from V and 6 from J, leaving 18 bases between them. CDR1 and CDR2 (germline): MNHNS, SASEGT. CDR3 amino acids: CASSRTGEASQPQHF. CDR3 in DNA: TGTGCCAGCAGCCGAACGGGGGAAGCCAGTCAGCCCCAGCATTTT.

J is TRBJ2-3 and V is TRBV18, with TRBD1 identical over 9 bases. V lost 5 bases and J lost 4; bases outside the gene matches: 7. This CDR3 comprises 15 residues. CDR1 KGHSH and CDR2 LQKENI come from the germline V gene. The CDR3 region is CASSFGQGRADTQYF. CDR3 nucleotides: TGTGCCAGCTCATTCGGACAGGGGAGGGCAGATACGCAGTATTTT. The full variable domain, rest sourced from reference TRBV18 and TRBJ2-3, is NAGVMQNPRHLVRRRGQEARLRCSPMKGHSHVYWYRQLPEEGLKFMVYLQKENIIDESGMPKERFSAEFPKEGPSILRIQQVVRGDSAAYFCASSFGQGRADTQYFGPGTRLTVL.